The TCR beta chain described here comes from a study of CD8 T cell repertoires and HIV-1 epitope variants. Findings and caveats of the study: The assay identified only TCR beta chains of antigen-proliferating T cells. No clonotypes responded to the TAALDMSHF plasma variant; about five recognized KF9, one HW9.

Comments on this clone: The antigen is not known.

The method was immunoSEQ multiplex PCR; TCRdb's version includes in-frame clones alone and lacks a portion of them. The sample has approximately 90,000 clones; over 70% are singletons. This TCR was sampled from a male donor with HIV. Specimen: uncultured baseline CD8+ T cells from peripheral blood mononuclear cells (PBMCs).

CDR3 region: CSVNKGGANTEAFF. CDR3 DNA: TGCAGCGTCAATAAAGGGGGGGCGAACACTGAAGCTTTCTTT. The chain recombines TRBV29-1 with TRBJ1-1, with D perhaps TRBD1 (6 bases). This CDR3 has 14 amino acids. Trimming cost V 6 bases and J 1 base, with 15 bases left between them. CDR1 and CDR2 (germline): SQVTM, ANQGSEA.